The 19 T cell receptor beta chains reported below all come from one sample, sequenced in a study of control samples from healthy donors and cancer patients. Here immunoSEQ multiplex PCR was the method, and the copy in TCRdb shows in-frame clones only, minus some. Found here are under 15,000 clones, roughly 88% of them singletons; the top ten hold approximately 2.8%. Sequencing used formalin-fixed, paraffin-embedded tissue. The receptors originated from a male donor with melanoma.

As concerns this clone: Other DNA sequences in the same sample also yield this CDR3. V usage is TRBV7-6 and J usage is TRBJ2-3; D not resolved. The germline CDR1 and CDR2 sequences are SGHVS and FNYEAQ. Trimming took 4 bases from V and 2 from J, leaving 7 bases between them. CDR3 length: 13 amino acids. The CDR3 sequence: CASSSPPTDTQYF. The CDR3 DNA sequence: TGTGCCAGCAGCTCCCCCCCCACAGATACGCAGTATTTT.

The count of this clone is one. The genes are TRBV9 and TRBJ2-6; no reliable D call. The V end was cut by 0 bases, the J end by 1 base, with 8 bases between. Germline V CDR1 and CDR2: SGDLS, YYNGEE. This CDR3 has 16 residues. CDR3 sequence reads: CASSVGIGSGANVLTF. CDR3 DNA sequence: TGTGCCAGCAGCGTAGGTATCGGGTCTGGGGCCAACGTCCTGACTTTC.

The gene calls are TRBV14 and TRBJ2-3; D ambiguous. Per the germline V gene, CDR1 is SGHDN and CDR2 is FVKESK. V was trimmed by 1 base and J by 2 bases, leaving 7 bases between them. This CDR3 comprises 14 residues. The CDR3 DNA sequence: TGTGCCAGCAGCCAAGCCCACTCCACAGATACGCAGTATTTT. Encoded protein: CASSQAHSTDTQYF.

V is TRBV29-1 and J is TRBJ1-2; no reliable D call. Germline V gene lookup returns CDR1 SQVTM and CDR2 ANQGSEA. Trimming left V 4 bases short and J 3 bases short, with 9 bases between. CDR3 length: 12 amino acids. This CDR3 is CSVVREYYGYTF. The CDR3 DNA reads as TGCAGCGTTGTGCGAGAGTACTATGGCTACACCTTC.

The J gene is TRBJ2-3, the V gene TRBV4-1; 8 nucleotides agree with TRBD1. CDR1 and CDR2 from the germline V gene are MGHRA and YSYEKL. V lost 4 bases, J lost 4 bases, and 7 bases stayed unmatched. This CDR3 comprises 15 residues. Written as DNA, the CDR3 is TGCGCCAGCAGCCGGGGACAGGTCCTGGCAGATACGCAGTATTTT. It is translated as CASSRGQVLADTQYF.

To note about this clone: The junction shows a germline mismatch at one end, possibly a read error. The CDR3 sequence is CASSRLAGGHRANF. The CDR3, as DNA: TGTGCCAGCAGCCGACTAGCGGGAGGTCACAGGGCGAACTTC. The chain is built from TRBV6-4 and TRBJ2-5, with 13 bases lining up with TRBD2. CDR3 length: 14 residues. Germline V gene sequence: CDR1 MRHNA, CDR2 SNTAGT.

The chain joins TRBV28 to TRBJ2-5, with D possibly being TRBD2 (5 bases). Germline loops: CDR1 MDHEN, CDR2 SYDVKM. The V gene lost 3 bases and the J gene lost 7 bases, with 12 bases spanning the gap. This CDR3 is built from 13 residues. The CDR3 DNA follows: TGTGCCAGCAGTTTCGGACTTTCCTTGACCCAGTACTTC. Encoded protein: CASSFGLSLTQYF. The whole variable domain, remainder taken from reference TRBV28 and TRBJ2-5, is DVKVTQSSRYLVKRTGEKVFLECVQDMDHENMFWYRQDPGLGLRLIYFSYDVKMKEKGDIPEGYSVSREKKERFSLILESASTNQTSMYLCASSFGLSLTQYFGPGTRLLVL.

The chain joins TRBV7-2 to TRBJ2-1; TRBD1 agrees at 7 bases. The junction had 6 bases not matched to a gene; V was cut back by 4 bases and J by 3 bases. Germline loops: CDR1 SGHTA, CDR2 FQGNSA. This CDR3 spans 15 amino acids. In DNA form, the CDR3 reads TGTGCCAGCAGCTATACCCGGGACAGCTACAATGAGCAGTTCTTC. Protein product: CASSYTRDSYNEQFF.

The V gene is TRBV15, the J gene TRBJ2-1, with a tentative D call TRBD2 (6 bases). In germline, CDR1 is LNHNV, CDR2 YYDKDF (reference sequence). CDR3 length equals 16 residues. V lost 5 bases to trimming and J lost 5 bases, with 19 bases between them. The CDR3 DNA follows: TGTGCCACCAGCCCCAGGACTACAAGGGGCCACAATGAGCAGTTCTTC. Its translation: CATSPRTTRGHNEQFF. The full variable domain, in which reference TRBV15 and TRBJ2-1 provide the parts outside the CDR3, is DAMVIQNPRYQVTQFGKPVTLSCSQTLNHNVMYWYQQKSSQAPKLLFHYYDKDFNNEADTPDNFQSRRPNTSFCFLDIRSPGLGDTAMYLCATSPRTTRGHNEQFFGPGTRLTVL.

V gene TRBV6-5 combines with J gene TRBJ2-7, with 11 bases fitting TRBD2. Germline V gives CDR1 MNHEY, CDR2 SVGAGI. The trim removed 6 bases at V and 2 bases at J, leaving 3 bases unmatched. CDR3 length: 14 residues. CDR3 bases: TGTGCCAGCAGCCCACTAGCGGGAGCCTACGAGCAGTACGTC. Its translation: CASSPLAGAYEQYV.

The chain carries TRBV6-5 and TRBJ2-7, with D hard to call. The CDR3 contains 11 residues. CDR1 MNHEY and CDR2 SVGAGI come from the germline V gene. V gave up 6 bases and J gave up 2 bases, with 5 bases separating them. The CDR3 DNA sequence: TGTGCCAGCAGGAGCGCCTACGAGCAGTACTTC. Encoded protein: CASRSAYEQYF.

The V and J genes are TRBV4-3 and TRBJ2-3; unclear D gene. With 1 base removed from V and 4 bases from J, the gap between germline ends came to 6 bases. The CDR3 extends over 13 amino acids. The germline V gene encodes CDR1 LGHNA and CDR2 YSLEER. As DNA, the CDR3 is TGCGCCAGCAGCCAAGGCTTGGCAGATACGCAGTATTTT. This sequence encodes CASSQGLADTQYF.

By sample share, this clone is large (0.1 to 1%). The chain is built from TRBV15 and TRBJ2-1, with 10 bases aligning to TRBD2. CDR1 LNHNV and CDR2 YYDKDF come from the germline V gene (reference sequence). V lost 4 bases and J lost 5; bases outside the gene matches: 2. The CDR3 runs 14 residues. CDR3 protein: CATSNSGRNNEQFF. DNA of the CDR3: TGTGCCACCAGCAATAGCGGGAGGAACAATGAGCAGTTCTTC.

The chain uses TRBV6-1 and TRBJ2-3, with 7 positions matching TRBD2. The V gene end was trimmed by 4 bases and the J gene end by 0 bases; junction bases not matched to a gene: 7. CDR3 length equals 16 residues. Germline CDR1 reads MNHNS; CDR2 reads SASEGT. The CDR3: CASSASGASSTDTQYF. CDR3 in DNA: TGTGCCAGCAGTGCGAGCGGGGCGTCTAGCACAGATACGCAGTATTTT.

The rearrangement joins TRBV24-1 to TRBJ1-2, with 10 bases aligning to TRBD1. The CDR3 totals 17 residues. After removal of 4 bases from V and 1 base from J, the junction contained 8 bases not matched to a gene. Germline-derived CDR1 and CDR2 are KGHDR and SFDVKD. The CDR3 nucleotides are TGTGCCACCAGTGAATACCTCCGGGACAGGGGTAACTATGGCTACACCTTC. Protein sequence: CATSEYLRDRGNYGYTF.

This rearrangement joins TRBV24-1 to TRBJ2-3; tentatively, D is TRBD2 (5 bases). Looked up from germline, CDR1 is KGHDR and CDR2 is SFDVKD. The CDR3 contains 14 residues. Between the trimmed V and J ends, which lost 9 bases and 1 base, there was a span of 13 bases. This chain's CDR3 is CATQDDGGTDTQYF. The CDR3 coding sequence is TGTGCCACCCAAGACGACGGGGGCACAGATACGCAGTATTTT.

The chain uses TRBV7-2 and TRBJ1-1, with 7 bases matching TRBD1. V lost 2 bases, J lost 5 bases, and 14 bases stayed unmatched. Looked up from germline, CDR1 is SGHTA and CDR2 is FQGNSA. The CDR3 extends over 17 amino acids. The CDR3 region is CASSLSRAGGKGTEAFF. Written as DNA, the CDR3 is TGTGCCAGCAGCTTATCGAGAGCAGGGGGGAAGGGTACTGAAGCTTTCTTT.

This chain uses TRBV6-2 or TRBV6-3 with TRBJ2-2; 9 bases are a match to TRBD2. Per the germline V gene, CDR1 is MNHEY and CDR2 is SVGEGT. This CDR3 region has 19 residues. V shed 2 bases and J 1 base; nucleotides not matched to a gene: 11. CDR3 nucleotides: TGTGCCAGCAGTTACGAGGGGATACTAGCGGGTAAGAACACCGGGGAGCTGTTTTTT. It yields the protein CASSYEGILAGKNTGELFF.

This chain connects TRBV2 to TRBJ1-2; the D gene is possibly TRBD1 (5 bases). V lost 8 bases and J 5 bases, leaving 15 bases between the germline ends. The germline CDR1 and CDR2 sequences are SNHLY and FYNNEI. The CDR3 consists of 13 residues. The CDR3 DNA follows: TGTGCCAGCCCGGTCGGGGCAGTATATGGCTACACCTTC. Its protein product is CASPVGAVYGYTF.